This T cell receptor beta chain was sequenced in a study of T cell responses to AZD1222 COVID-19 vaccine. Study-level points and caveats: White British people made up most donors, females outnumbered males, and clonal diversity was possibly underestimated. Nearly half of spike-specific TCRs reportedly target variant regions that are unmutated in the B.1.351 and B.1.1.7 variants.

CDR1 is MNHEY, CDR2 SVGAGI, per germline. V was shortened by 6 bases and J by 3 bases, with 14 bases between the two germline ends. CDR3 length equals 14 residues. Libraries were prepared by immunoSEQ multiplex PCR; TCRdb keeps only in-frame clonotypes and omits some of them. The sample carries fewer than 80,000 clones, 79% recorded once. On this clone: Its antigen is not identified.

This chain connects TRBV6-5 to TRBJ1-2; tentatively, D is TRBD1 (5 bases). The starting material was peripheral blood, obtained on day 0 of MenACWY control vaccination. This clonotype originated in an adult in good health. The CDR3: CASRRQNNDYGYTF. The CDR3 region has the DNA TGTGCCAGCAGGAGACAGAATAACGACTATGGCTACACCTTC.